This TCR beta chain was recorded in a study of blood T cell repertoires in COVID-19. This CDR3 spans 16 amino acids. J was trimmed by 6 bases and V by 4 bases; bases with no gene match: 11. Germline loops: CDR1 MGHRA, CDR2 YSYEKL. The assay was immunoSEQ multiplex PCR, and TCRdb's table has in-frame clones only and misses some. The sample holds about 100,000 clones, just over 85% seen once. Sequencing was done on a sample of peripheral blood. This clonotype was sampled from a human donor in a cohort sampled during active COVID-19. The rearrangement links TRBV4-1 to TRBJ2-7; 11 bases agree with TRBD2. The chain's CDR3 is CASSREISGRGREQYF. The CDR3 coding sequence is TGCGCCAGCAGCCGGGAAATTAGCGGGAGGGGTCGCGAGCAGTACTTC.